The clone carrying this TCR beta chain was counted between two and nine times. Each sample gave at least 7 million isolated PBMCs. This record belongs to a study of blood T cells in healthy people across ages. After removal of 0 bases from V and 4 bases from J, the junction contained 6 bases not matched to a gene. The germline CDR1 and CDR2 sequences are SGHRS and YFSETQ. This CDR3 has 16 amino acids. The second PCR ran roughly 7 to 12 cycles with a sample-barcoded 5' primer and J-beta primers. All cDNA molecules were each tagged by a template-switch adaptor with 12 random nucleotides. TCRdb processed the 5' RACE reads anew with MiXCR; each CDR3 protein has one entry. The profile covers fewer than 1,000,000 distinct CDR3 sequences, with 44% appearing a single time and approximately 20% taken by the ten largest.

V is TRBV5-1 and J is TRBJ2-1, with 8 bases that match TRBD1. The TCR sequence derives from a man between 60 and 75 years old in good health. The specimen was blood. CDR3 sequence reads: CASSLVLQGAYNEQFF. The CDR3 bases are TGCGCCAGCAGCTTGGTTTTGCAGGGGGCATACAATGAGCAGTTCTTC.